This T cell receptor beta chain was identified during a study of blood T cell repertoires in COVID-19. Study-wide background: There were acute and convalescent COVID-19 samples, and they came from the United States, Italy and Spain. Nucleic acid was either cDNA or gDNA, and it came from T cells, B-cell-depleted T cells, or PBMCs.

Germline CDR1 SGHDN, CDR2 FVKESK. Trimming cost V 4 bases and J 4 bases; bases outside gene matches: 1. The CDR3 runs 13 residues. Authors' data handling: Amplification of reference gene primers provided the estimated nucleated cell counts. The data were produced by immunoSEQ multiplex PCR, yet TCRdb's version contains in-frame clones alone and is incomplete. V and J calls plus clone size are reproduced from that table; the DNA served to infer D and trimming. This table holds 200,000 or so clones, around four fifths found once. The receptor's source is a woman aged 25 to 39 with acute or convalescent COVID-19. The sequenced material came from peripheral blood. The rearrangement uses TRBV14 and TRBJ1-2; 9 nucleotides agree with TRBD1. The CDR3 DNA follows: TGTGCCAGCAGCCCGGGACAGGGCTATGGCTACACCTTC. This codes for CASSPGQGYGYTF.